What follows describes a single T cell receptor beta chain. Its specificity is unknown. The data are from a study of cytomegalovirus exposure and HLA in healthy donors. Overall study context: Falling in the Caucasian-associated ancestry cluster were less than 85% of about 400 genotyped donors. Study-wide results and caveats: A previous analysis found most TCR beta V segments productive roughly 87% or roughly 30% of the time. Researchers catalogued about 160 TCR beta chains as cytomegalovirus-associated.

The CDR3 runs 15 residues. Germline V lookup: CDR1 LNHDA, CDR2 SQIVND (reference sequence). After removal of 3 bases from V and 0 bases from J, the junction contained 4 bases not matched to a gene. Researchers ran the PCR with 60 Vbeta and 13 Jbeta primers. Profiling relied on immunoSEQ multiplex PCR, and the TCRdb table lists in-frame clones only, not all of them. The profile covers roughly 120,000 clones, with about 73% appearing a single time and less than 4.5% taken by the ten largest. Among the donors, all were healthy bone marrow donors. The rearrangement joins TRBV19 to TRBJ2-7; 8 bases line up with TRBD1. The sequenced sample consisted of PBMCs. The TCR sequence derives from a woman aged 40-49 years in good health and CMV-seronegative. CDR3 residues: CASSIRTGISYEQYF. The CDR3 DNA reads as TGTGCCAGTAGTATCAGGACAGGGATCTCCTACGAGCAGTACTTC.